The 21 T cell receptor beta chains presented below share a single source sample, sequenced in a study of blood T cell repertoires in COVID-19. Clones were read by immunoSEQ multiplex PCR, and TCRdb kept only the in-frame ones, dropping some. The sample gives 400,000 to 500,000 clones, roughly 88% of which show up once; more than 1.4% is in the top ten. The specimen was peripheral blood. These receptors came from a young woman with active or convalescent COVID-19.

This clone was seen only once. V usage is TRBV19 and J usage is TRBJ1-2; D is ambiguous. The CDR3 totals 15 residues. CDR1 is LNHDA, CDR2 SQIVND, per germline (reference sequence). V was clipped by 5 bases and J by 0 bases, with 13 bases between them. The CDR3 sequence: CASSEFDISNYGYTF. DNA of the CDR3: TGTGCCAGTAGTGAATTCGACATTTCTAACTATGGCTACACCTTC.

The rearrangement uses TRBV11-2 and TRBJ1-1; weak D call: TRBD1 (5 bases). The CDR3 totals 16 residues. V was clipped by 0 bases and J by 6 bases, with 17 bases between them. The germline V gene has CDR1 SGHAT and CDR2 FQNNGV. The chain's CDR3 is CASSLDAEFRAAEAFF. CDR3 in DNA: TGTGCCAGCAGCTTAGATGCGGAATTCAGGGCTGCTGAAGCTTTCTTT.

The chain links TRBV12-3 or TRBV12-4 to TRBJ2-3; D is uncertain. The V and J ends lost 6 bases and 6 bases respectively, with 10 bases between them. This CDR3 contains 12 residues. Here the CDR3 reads CASSQITDTQYF. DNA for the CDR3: TGTGCCAGCAGCCAGATCACCGATACGCAGTATTTT.

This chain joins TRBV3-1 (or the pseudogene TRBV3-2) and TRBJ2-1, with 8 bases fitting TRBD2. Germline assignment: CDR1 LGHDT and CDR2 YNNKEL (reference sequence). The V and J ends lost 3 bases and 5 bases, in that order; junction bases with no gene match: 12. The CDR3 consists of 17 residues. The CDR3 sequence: CASSQGVKLAGDNEQFF. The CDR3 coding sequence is TGTGCCAGCAGCCAGGGGGTTAAGCTAGCGGGTGACAATGAGCAGTTCTTC.

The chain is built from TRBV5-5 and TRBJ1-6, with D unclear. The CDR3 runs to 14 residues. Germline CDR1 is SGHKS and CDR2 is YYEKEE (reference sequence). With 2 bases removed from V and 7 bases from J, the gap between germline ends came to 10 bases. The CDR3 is CASSLSPGNSPLHF. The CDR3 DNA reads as TGTGCCAGCAGCTTATCGCCGGGAAATTCACCCCTCCACTTT.

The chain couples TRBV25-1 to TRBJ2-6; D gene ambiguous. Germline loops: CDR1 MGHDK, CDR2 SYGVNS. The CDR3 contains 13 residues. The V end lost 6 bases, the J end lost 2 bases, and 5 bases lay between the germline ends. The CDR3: CASRETGANVLTF. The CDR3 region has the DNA TGTGCCAGCAGGGAGACTGGGGCCAACGTCCTGACTTTC.

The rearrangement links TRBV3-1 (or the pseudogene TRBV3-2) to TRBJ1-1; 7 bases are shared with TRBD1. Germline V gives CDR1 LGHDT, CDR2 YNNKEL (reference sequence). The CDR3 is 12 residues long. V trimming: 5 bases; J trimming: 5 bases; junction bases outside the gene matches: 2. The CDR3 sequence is CASSNRGTEAFF. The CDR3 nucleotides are TGTGCCAGCAGCAACAGGGGTACTGAAGCTTTCTTT.

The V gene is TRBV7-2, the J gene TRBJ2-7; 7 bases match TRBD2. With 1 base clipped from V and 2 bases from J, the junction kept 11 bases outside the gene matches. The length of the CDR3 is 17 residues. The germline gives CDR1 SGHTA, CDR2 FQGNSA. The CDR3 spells CASSLVMVGGPTYEQYF. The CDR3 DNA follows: TGTGCCAGCAGCTTAGTTATGGTGGGAGGGCCAACCTACGAGCAGTACTTC.

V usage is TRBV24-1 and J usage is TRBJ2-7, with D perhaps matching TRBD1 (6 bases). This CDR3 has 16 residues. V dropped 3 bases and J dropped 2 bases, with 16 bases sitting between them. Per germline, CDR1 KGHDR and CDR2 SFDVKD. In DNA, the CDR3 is TGTGCCACCAGTGATCCGCGGACAGACGGTACCTACGAGCAGTACTTC. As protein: CATSDPRTDGTYEQYF.

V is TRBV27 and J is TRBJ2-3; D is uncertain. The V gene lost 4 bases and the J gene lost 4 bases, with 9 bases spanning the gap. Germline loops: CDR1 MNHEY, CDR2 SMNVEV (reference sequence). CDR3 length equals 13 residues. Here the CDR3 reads CASSSPVADTQYF. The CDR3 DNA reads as TGTGCCAGCAGTTCTCCGGTCGCAGATACGCAGTATTTT.

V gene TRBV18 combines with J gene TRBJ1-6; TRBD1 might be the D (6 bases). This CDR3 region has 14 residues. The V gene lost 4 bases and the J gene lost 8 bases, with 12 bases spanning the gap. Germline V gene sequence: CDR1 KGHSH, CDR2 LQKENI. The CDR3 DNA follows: TGTGCCAGCTCACAGTCCGCAGGGGATTCACCCCTCCACTTT. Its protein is CASSQSAGDSPLHF.

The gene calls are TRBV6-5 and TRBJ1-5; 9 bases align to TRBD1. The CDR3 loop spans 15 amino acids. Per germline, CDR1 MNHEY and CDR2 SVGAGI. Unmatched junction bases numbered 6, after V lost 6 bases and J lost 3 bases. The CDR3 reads CASRPRTGVNQPQHF. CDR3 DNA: TGTGCCAGCAGACCACGGACAGGGGTCAATCAGCCCCAGCATTTT.

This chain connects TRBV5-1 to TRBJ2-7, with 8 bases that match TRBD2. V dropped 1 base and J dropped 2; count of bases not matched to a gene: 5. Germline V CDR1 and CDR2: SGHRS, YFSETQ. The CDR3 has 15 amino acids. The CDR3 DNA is TGCGCCAGCAGCTTGAGCGGGGGAACTACCTACGAGCAGTACTTC. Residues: CASSLSGGTTYEQYF.

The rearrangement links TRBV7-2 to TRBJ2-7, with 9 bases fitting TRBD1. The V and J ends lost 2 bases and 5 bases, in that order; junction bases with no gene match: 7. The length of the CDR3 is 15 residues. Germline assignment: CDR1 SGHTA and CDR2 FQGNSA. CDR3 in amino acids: CASSLRGQGGNEQYF. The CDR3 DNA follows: TGTGCCAGCAGCTTACGGGGACAGGGAGGGAACGAGCAGTACTTC.

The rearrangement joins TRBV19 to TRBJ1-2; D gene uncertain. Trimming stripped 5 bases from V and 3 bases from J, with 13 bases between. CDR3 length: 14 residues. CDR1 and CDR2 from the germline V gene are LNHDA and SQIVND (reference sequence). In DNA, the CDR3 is TGTGCCAGTAGTGCCGGCGGACTGCACTATGGCTACACCTTC. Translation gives CASSAGGLHYGYTF.

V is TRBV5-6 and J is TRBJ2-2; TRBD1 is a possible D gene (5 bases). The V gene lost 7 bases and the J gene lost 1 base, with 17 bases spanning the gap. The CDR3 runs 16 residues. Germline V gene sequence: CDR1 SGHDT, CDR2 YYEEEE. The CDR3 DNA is TGTGCCAGCTACCAGGGTTCCGAGTTGAACACCGGGGAGCTGTTTTTT. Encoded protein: CASYQGSELNTGELFF.

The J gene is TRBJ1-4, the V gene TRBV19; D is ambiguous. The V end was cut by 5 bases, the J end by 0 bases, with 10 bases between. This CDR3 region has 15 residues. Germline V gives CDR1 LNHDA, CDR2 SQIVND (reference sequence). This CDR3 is CASSPDIATNEKLFF. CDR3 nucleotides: TGTGCCAGTAGTCCAGACATTGCAACTAATGAAAAACTGTTTTTT.

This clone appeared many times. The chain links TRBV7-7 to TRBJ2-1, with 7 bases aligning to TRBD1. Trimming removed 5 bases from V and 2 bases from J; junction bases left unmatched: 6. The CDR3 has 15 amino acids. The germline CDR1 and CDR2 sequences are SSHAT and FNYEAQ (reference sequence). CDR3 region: CASSRKGGAYNEQFF. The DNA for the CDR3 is TGTGCCAGCAGCCGGAAAGGGGGCGCCTACAATGAGCAGTTCTTC.

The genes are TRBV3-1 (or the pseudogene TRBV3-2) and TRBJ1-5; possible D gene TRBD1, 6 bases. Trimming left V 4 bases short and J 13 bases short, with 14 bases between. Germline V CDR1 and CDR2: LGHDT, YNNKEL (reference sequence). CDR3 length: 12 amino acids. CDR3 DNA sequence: TGTGCCAGCAGCCGAGGCGGAGGACAGCAGCATTTT. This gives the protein CASSRGGGQQHF.

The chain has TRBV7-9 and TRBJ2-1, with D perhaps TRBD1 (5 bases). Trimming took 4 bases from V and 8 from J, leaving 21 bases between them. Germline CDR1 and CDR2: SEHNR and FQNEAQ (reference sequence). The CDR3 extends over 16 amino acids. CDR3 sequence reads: CASSSTQDTPSDEQFF. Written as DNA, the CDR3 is TGTGCCAGCAGCTCCACCCAGGACACACCTTCGGATGAGCAGTTCTTC.

The chain's CDR3 is CASSGGQGLGEQFF. CDR3 coding DNA: TGTGCCAGCAGTGGGGGACAGGGTCTGGGTGAGCAGTTCTTC. The chain uses TRBV2 and TRBJ2-1; 9 bases fit TRBD1. The V and J ends lost 4 bases and 9 bases, in that order; junction bases with no gene match: 7. The CDR3 sequence is 14 residues long. The germline V gene encodes CDR1 SNHLY and CDR2 FYNNEI.